One and the same sample provided the 21 T cell receptor delta chains below, sequenced in a study of DNA immune sequencing with unique molecular identifiers. All 8 TRDV and 4 TRDJ genes were targeted in 32-plex amplification of genomic DNA. Adapter PCR followed 2 to 3 barcoding PCR cycles that attached a 12-nucleotide UMI. TCRdb repeated clone calling on the multiplex PCR reads with CATT. The table shows more than 4,000 delta-chain clones, with over 9.5% occurring only once. The sequenced sample consisted of gamma-delta T cells enriched from blood buffy coat, or unenriched PBMCs (not recorded which). Receptor source: a human donor in good health.

The V gene reported is TRDV1; the J gene is uncalled; the D call TRDD3 from the table was never checked on the DNA. CDR1 is TSWWSYY and CDR2 is QGS in the germline V gene. This CDR3 comprises 21 residues. Here the CDR3 DNA reads TGTGCTCTTGGGGAACGCCCAACCAACTTCCTACGACTCGCTGGGGCCGGGAGGGTCATCTTT. Protein product: CALGERPTNFLRLAGAGRVIF.

This clone was observed once. No call was made for the V gene; the J gene is TRDJ1; TRDD3, as called in the table, went unchecked against the DNA. CDR3 length: 23 amino acids. Here the CDR3 reads CACDTIVSGGNWGPDLYTDKLIF. The CDR3 nucleotides are TGTGCCTGTGACACCATCGTATCGGGGGGGAACTGGGGACCTGACTTGTACACCGATAAACTCATCTTT.

With regard to this clone: The amino acid sequence in TCRdb belongs to a much larger clone and departs from this DNA's translation at residue 16, likely a sequencing read error; the sequence shown is translated from the DNA. As DNA, the CDR3 is TGTGCCTGTGACACCGTTGGGGGATACGCTGGGACCGATAAACTCACCTTT. It codes for CACDTVGGYAGTDKLTF. The chain is built from TRDV2 and TRDJ1; 11 nucleotides align to TRDD3. The CDR3 contains 17 residues. Germline values: CDR1 GEAIGNYY, CDR2 EKD.

This clone was seen ten or more times. This sequence joins TRDV2 and TRDJ1, with D possibly matching TRDD3 (6 bases). The CDR3 totals 17 residues. In germline, CDR1 is GEAIGNYY, CDR2 EKD. V dropped 1 base and J dropped 1 base, with 18 bases sitting between them. CDR3 sequence reads: CACDTLGGPRATDKLIF. CDR3 bases: TGTGCCTGTGACACACTGGGAGGTCCACGGGCCACCGATAAACTCATCTTT.

With respect to this clone: TCRdb pairs this DNA with a much larger clone's protein that differs at residue 10, likely a read error; the protein shown was translated from the DNA. This chain links TRDV2 with TRDJ3, with D possibly being TRDD3 (5 bases). V shed 1 base and J shed 0 bases, with 15 bases lying between them. CDR1 and CDR2 (germline): GEAIGNYY, EKD. The CDR3 runs 19 residues. CDR3: CACDTGGLRISWDTRQMFF. As DNA, the CDR3 is TGTGCCTGTGACACGGGGGGGCTACGGATCTCCTGGGACACCCGACAGATGTTTTTC.

This clone came up a few times. The TCRdb protein comes from a much larger clone and disagrees with this DNA's translation at residue 8, likely due to a read error; the protein given here is derived from the DNA. The chain has TRDV2 and TRDJ1, with D maybe TRDD3 (6 bases). This CDR3 is built from 16 residues. Trimming removed 3 bases at V and 3 bases at J, with 19 bases between. CDR1 GEAIGNYY and CDR2 EKD come from the germline V gene. The CDR3 DNA reads TGTGCCTGTGACCCTATTGGGATATACAGAGCCGATAAACTCATCTTT. Translation: CACDPIGIYRADKLIF.

In its sample, this clone was seen a few times. A read error is likely here: a far larger clone is one base away. The sample carries other DNA sequences with the same CDR3. The V call is TRDV2, the J call TRDJ3; TRDD3 agrees at 9 bases. Germline-derived CDR1 and CDR2 are GEAIGNYY and EKD. The CDR3 is 20 amino acids. With V trimmed by 4 bases and J by 0 bases, 12 bases remained unmatched. CDR3: CACDPIVLGESSWDTRQMFF. The CDR3 DNA sequence: TGTGCCTGTGATCCAATTGTACTGGGGGAAAGCTCCTGGGACACCCGACAGATGTTTTTC.

This clone was counted a few times. TCRdb pairs this DNA with a much larger clone's protein that differs at residue 14, likely a read error; the protein shown was translated from the DNA. The V and J genes are TRDV3 and TRDJ2, with D perhaps given as TRDD2 or TRDD3 (9 bases each). Germline V gene lookup returns CDR1 TVYSNPD and CDR2 GDNSRS (reference sequence). This CDR3 is 21 amino acids long. V lost 0 bases, J lost 1 base, and 30 bases lay in between. The CDR3 sequence is CAFSLPTSLWGIPYLTAQLFF. In DNA, the CDR3 is TGTGCCTTTAGCCTTCCTACGTCTCTCTGGGGGATTCCTTATTTGACAGCACAACTCTTCTTT.

This clone was found a few times. The sample carries other DNA sequences with the same CDR3. V usage is TRDV1 and J usage is TRDJ1, with D perhaps TRDD3 (8 bases). TCRdb gives no J gene; it was assigned here by matching the DNA to germline. Germline V lookup: CDR1 TSWWSYY, CDR2 QGS. Deletions cut 2 bases from V and 0 bases from J, with 40 bases between. CDR3 length: 25 amino acids. CDR3 region: CALGEVGRSIPTLTWGRAYTDKLIF. Here the CDR3 DNA reads TGTGCTCTTGGGGAAGTGGGGCGTTCGATTCCTACCCTCACCTGGGGGAGGGCGTACACCGATAAACTCATCTTT.

As regards this clone: A much larger clonotype is one base distant, so this may be a read error. Distinct nucleotide sequences in the sample also encode this CDR3. The chain links TRDV1 to TRDJ1; 12 nucleotides match TRDD3. The J gene is not listed in TCRdb, so it was assigned here from a DNA match to germline. CDR3 size: 22 residues. After removal of 1 base from V and 7 bases from J, the junction contained 25 bases not matched to a gene. Germline-derived CDR1 and CDR2 are TSWWSYY and QGS. DNA of the CDR3: TGTGCTCTTGGGGAACCGGTGGTCCCTCTTCCTCTGGGGGATACGATGCGGAGTAAACTCATCTTT. Residues: CALGEPVVPLPLGDTMRSKLIF.

This clone was counted only a few times. The chain combines TRDV2 with TRDJ1; 12 positions match TRDD3. Unmatched junction bases numbered 13, after V lost 3 bases and J lost 3 bases. This CDR3 is 18 amino acids long. Germline values: CDR1 GEAIGNYY, CDR2 EKD. For the CDR3, the DNA is TGTGCCTGTGACCCCCTCCGGACTGGGGGATACAGGGCCGATAAACTCATCTTT. Residues: CACDPLRTGGYRADKLIF.

About this clone itself: This probably arose from a read error, given a far larger clone one base away. Other DNA sequences in the same sample also yield this CDR3. The rearrangement uses TRDV2 and TRDJ3; D remains unclear. Germline loops: CDR1 GEAIGNYY, CDR2 EKD. V was clipped by 0 bases and J by 0 bases, with 17 bases between them. This CDR3 comprises 20 residues. The CDR3 here is CACDTLGTTNGSWDTRQMFF. The CDR3 coding sequence is TGTGCCTGTGACACCTTGGGAACCACGAACGGCTCCTGGGACACCCGACAGATGTTTTTC.

By proportion, this clone is large. This specimen includes other DNA sequences encoding the same CDR3. The V gene is TRDV2, the J gene TRDJ1; TRDD3 matches 9 bases. The length of the CDR3 is 18 residues. The germline V gene has CDR1 GEAIGNYY and CDR2 EKD. Trimming took 0 bases from V and 0 from J; bases not matched to a gene: 10. CDR3 DNA: TGTGCCTGTGACACCGTACTTTCTGGGGGATCTTACACCGATAAACTCATCTTT. Its protein is CACDTVLSGGSYTDKLIF.

This clone was seen only a few times. TCRdb records a much larger clone's protein for this DNA, with a difference at residue 5 that likely arises from a read error; the protein given is the translation of the DNA. V is TRDV2 and J is TRDJ3; TRDD3 is a possible D gene (5 bases). Germline V gene sequence: CDR1 GEAIGNYY, CDR2 EKD. This CDR3 is built from 19 residues. The V and J ends lost 3 bases and 0 bases respectively, with 17 bases between them. The CDR3 sequence: CACDPGGLRSSWDTRQMFF. The CDR3 region has the DNA TGTGCCTGTGACCCGGGGGGGCTACGGAGCTCCTGGGACACCCGACAGATGTTTTTC.

This clone was found a few times. A far larger clone is one nucleotide away, so this likely arose from a read error. At the DNA level, this CDR3 is encoded by other sequences in the same sample as well. The V call is TRDV2, the J call TRDJ1; D is unresolved. Germline V lookup: CDR1 GEAIGNYY, CDR2 EKD. This CDR3 spans 16 amino acids. CDR3 nucleotides: TGTGCATGTGACACCGTTGGTCAGGATTACACCGATAAACTCATCTTT. Translation: CACDTVGQDYTDKLIF.

This clone is large. The rearrangement links TRDV2 to TRDJ1; 9 nucleotides line up with TRDD3. The germline gives CDR1 GEAIGNYY, CDR2 EKD. The length of the CDR3 is 17 residues. The ends lost 3 bases at V and 4 bases at J; junction bases unmatched: 14. The CDR3 sequence is CACDGVTGGPEGDKLIF. The CDR3 DNA reads as TGTGCCTGTGACGGCGTTACTGGGGGACCAGAGGGCGATAAACTCATCTTT.

Of note for this clone: A far larger clone lies a single base away; this is likely a read error. In the same sample, other DNA sequences code for this CDR3. This rearrangement joins TRDV2 to TRDJ1, with TRDD3 as a possible D gene (5 bases). This CDR3 spans 15 amino acids. Between the trimmed V and J ends, which lost 2 bases and 2 bases, there was a span of 14 bases. Germline loops: CDR1 GEAIGNYY, CDR2 EKD. As DNA, the CDR3 is TGTGCCTGTGACATTCTTGGGGACCGAACCGATAAACTCATCTTT. Residues: CACDILGDRTDKLIF.

This clone was seen at least ten times. This rearrangement joins TRDV2 to TRDJ1, with 8 nucleotides matching TRDD3. V gave up 9 bases and J gave up 11 bases; unmatched junction bases: 22. The CDR3 has 15 amino acids. Germline V gene sequence: CDR1 GEAIGNYY, CDR2 EKD. The CDR3 coding sequence is TGTGCCGTTGATCCTTTGGGGGATGCGAGTCAGGGGCTCATCTTT. As protein: CAVDPLGDASQGLIF.

This clone has just a few counts. Without a V gene call, the J gene is given as TRDJ1; TRDD3, the table's D call, was not compared with the DNA. This CDR3 has 18 amino acids. DNA for the CDR3: TGTGCTCTTGGGGAACCCCCGTTCCCGGGGGGATACGCGAATAAACTCATCTTT. This translates into CALGEPPFPGGYANKLIF.

Relative to its sample, this clone is medium-sized (0.01 to 0.1%). The same CDR3 can be traced to other DNA sequences in this sample. The V call is TRDV2, the J call TRDJ3; D may be TRDD3 (6 bases). The CDR3 is 18 amino acids. V gave up 1 base and J gave up 0 bases, with 12 bases separating them. CDR1 is GEAIGNYY, CDR2 EKD, per germline. CDR3: CACDTGDASSWDTRQMFF. The DNA for the CDR3 is TGTGCCTGTGACACTGGGGATGCGAGCTCCTGGGACACCCGACAGATGTTTTTC.

This clone appeared many times. The chain has TRDV2 and TRDJ3; TRDD3 might be the D (5 bases). Trimming cost V 4 bases and J 0 bases, with 12 bases left between them. CDR3 length: 17 residues. Germline V gene data show CDR1 as GEAIGNYY and CDR2 as EKD. This chain's CDR3 is CACDPVLDSWDTRQMFF. The CDR3 bases are TGTGCCTGTGATCCCGTACTGGACTCCTGGGACACCCGACAGATGTTTTTC.